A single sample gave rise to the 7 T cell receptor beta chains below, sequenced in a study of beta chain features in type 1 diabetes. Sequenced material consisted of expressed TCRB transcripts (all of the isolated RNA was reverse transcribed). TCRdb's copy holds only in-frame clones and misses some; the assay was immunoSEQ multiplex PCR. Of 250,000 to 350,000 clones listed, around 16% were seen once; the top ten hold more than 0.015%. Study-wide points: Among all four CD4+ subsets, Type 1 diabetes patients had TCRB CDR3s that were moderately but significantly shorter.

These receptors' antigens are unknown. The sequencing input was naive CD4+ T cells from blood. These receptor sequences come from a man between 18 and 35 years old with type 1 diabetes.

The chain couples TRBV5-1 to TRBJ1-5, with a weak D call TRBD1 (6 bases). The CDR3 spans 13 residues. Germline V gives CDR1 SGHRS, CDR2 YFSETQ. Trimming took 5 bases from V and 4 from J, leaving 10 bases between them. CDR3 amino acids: CASRPGENQPQHF. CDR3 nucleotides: TGCGCCAGCAGACCAGGGGAGAATCAGCCCCAGCATTTT.

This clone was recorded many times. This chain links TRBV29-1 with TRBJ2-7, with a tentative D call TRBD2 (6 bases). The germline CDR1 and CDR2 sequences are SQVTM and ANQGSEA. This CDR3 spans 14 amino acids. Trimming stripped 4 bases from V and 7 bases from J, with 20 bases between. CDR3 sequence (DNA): TGCAGCGTTGCGAAGGCTACCGGAGGGTCTGAGCAGTACTTC. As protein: CSVAKATGGSEQYF.

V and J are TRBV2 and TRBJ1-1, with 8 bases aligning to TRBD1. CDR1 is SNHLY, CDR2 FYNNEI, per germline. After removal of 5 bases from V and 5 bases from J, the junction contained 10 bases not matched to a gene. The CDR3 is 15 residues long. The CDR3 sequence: CASSQIGQGRTEAFF. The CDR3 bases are TGTGCCAGCAGTCAGATTGGACAGGGCAGGACTGAAGCTTTCTTT.

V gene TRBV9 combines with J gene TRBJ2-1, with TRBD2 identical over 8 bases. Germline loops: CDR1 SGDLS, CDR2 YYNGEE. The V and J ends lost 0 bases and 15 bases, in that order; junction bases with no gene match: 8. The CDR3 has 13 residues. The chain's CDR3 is CASSVAREGPWFF. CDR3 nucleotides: TGTGCCAGCAGCGTAGCCCGGGAGGGGCCATGGTTCTTC. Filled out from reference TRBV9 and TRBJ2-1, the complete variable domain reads DSGVTQTPKHLITATGQRVTLRCSPRSGDLSVYWYQQSLDQGLQFLIQYYNGEERAKGNILERFSAQQFPDLHSELNLSSLELGDSALYFCASSVAREGPWFFGPGTRLTVL.

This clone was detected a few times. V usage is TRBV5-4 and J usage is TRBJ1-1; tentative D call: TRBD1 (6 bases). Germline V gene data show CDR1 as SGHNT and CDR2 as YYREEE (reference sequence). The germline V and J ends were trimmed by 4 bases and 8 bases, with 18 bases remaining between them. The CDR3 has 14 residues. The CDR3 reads CASSVALGAGEAFF. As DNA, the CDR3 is TGTGCCAGCAGCGTGGCCTTGGGGGCAGGAGAAGCTTTCTTT.

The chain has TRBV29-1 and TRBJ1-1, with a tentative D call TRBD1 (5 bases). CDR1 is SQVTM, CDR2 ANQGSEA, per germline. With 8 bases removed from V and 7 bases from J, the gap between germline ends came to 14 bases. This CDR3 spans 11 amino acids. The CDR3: CSYTRGFEAFF. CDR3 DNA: TGCAGCTACACACGGGGGTTTGAAGCTTTCTTT.

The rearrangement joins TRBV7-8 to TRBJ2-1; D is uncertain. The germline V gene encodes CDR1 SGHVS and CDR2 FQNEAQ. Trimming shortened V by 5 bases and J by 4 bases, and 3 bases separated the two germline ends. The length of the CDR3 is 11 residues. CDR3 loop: CASSHYNEQFF. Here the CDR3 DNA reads TGTGCCAGCAGCCATTACAATGAGCAGTTCTTC.